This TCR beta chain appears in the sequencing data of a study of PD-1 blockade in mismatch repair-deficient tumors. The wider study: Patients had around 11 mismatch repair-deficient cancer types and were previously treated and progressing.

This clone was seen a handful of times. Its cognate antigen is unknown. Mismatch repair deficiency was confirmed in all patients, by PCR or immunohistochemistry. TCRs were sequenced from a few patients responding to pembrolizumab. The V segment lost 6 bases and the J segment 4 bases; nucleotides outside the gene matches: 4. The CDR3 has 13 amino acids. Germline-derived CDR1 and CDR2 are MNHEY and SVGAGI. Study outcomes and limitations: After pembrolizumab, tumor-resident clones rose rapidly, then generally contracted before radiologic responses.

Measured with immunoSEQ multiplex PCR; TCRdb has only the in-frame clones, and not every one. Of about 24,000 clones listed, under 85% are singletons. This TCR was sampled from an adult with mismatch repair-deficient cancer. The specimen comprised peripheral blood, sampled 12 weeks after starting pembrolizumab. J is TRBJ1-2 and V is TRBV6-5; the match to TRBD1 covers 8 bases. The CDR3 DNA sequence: TGTGCCAGCAGCCCAGGGGGCGGCTATGGCTACACCTTC. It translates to CASSPGGGYGYTF.